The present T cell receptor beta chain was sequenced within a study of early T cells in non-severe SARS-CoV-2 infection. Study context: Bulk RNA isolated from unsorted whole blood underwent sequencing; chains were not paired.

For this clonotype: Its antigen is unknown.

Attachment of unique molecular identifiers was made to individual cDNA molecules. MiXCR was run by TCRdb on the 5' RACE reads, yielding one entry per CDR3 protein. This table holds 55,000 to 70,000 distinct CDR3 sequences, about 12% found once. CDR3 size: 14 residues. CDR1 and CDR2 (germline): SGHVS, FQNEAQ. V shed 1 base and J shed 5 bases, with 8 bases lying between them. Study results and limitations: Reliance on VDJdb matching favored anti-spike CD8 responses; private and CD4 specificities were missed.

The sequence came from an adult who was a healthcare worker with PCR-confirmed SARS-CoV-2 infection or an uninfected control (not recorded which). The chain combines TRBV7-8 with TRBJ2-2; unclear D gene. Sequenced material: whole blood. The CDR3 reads CASSLVSITGELFF. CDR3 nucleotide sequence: TGTGCCAGCAGCTTAGTCTCGATAACCGGGGAGCTGTTTTTT.